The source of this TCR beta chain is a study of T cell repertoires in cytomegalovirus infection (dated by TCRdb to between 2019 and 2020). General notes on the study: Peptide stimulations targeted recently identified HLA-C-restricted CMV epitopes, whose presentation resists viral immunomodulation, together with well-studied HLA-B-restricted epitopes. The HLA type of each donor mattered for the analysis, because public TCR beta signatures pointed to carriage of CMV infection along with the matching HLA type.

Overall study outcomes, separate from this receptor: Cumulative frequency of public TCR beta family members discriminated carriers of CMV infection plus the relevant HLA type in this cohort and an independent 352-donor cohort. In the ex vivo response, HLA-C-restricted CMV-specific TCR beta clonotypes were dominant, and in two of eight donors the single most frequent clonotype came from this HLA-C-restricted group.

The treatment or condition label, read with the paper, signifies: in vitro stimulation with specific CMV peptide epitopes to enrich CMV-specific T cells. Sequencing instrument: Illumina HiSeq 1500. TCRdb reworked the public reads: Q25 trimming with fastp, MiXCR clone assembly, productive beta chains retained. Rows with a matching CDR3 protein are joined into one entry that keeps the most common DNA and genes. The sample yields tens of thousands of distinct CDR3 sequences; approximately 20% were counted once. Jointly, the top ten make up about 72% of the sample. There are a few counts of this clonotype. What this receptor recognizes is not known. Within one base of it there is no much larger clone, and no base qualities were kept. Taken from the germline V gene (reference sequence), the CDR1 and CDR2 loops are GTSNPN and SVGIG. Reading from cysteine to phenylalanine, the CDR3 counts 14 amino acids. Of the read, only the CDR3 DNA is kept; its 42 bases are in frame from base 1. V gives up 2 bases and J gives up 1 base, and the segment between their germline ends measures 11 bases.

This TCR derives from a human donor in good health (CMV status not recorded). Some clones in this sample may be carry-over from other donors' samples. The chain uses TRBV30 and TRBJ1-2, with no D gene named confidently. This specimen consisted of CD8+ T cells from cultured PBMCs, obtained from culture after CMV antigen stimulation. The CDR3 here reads CAWSRIVGNYGYTF. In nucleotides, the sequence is TGTGCCTGGAGTAGGATAGTCGGTAACTATGGCTACACCTTC. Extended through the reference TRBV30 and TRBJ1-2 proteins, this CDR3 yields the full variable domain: SQTIHQWPATLVQPVGSPLSLECTVEGTSNPNLYWYRQAAGRGLQLLFYSVGIGQISSEVPQNLSASRPQDRQFILSSKKLLLSDSGFYLCAWSRIVGNYGYTFGSGTRLTVV.